This T cell receptor beta chain was found in a study of beta chain features in type 1 diabetes. A heparinised blood draw that averaged about 120 mL was obtained once from each donor. As concerns this clone: The antigen remains unidentified.

CDR1 and CDR2 (germline): SGHRS, YFSETQ. V was pared by 4 bases and J by 3 bases, with 14 bases between. The CDR3 extends over 15 amino acids. All of the isolated RNA was reverse transcribed, so expressed TCRB transcripts were sequenced. Clones were sequenced by immunoSEQ multiplex PCR, and TCRdb holds only the in-frame ones, with some missing. The repertoire consists of around 170,000 clones, with approximately 8.7% occurring once and the leading ten covering about 0.7%. Study conclusions and caveats: Shorter templates might be favored by PCR, and equally so in patients and in controls. TCRB CDR3s from Type 1 diabetes patients were moderately but significantly shorter in all four CD4+ subsets.

The rearrangement links TRBV5-1 to TRBJ1-3; TRBD1 is a possible D gene (5 bases). The sequence came from a woman in her twenties or thirties with type 1 diabetes. Sequenced sample: central memory CD4+ T cells from blood. In DNA form, the CDR3 reads TGCGCCAGCAGCGGGGCCCAGGGAGGTGGAAACACCATATATTTT. It codes for CASSGAQGGGNTIYF.